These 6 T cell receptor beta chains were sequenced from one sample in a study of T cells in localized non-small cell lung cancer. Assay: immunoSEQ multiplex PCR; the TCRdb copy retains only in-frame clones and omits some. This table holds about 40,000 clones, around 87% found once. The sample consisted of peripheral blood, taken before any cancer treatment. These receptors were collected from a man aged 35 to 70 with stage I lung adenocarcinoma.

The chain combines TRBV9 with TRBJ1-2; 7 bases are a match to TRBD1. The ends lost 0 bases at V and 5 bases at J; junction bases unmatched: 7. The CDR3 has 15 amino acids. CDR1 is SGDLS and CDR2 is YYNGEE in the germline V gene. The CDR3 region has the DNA TGTGCCAGCAGCGTAGATGGGGACAGACCTTATGGCTACACCTTC. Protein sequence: CASSVDGDRPYGYTF.

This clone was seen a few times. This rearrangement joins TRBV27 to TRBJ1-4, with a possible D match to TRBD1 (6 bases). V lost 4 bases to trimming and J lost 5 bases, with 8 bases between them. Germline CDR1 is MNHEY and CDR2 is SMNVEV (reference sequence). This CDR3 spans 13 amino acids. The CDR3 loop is CASSSRGNEKLFF. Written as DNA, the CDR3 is TGTGCCAGCAGTTCTAGGGGGAATGAAAAACTGTTTTTT. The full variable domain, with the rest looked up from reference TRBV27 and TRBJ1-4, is EAQVTQNPRYLITVTGKKLTVTCSQNMNHEYMSWYRQDPGLGLRQIYYSMNVEVTDKGDVPEGYKVSRKEKRNFPLILESPSPNQTSLYFCASSSRGNEKLFFGSGTQLSVL.

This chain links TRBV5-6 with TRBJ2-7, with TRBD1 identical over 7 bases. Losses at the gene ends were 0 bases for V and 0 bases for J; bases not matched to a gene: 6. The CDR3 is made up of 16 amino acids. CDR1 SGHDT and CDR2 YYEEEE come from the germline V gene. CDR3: CASSLAGTVRSYEQYF. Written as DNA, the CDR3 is TGTGCCAGCAGCTTGGCCGGGACAGTTCGCTCCTACGAGCAGTACTTC.

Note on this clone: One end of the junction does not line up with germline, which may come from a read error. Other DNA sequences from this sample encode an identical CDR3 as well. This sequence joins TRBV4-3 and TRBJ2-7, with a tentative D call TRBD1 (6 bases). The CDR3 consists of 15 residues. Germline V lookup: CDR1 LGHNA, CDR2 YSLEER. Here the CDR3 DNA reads TGCGCCAGCAGTCAAGGTTCGGGACAAGCCTACGAGCAGTACTTC. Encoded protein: CASSQGSGQAYEQYF.

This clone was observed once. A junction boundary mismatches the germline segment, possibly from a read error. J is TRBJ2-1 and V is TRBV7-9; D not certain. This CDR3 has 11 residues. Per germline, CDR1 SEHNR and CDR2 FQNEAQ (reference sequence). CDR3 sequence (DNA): TGTGCCAGCAGCTTAGGAGACCCCAGTCTCTTC. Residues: CASSLGDPSLF.

CDR3 coding DNA: TGCGCCAGCAGCTCTACCGGGACTCACCAAGAGACCCAGTACTTC. Its translation is CASSSTGTHQETQYF. The chain is built from TRBV5-1 and TRBJ2-5; possible D gene TRBD2, 6 bases. Germline-derived CDR1 and CDR2 are SGHRS and YFSETQ. CDR3 length: 15 residues. V was cut by 3 bases and J by 0 bases, with 12 bases left in between.